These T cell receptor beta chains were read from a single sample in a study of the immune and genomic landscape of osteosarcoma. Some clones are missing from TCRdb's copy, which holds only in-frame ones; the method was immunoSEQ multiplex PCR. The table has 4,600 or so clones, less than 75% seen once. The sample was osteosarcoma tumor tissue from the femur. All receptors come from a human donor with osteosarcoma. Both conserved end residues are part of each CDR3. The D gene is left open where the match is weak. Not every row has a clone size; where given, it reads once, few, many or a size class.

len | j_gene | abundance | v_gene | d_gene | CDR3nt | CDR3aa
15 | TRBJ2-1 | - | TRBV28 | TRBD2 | TGTGCCAGCAGTTTCCTAGCGGAAACCTACAATGAGCAGTTCTTC | CASSFLAETYNEQFF
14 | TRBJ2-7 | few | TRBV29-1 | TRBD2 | TGCAGCGTGACTACTAGCGGTCCTTCCTACGAGCAGTACTTC | CSVTTSGPSYEQYF
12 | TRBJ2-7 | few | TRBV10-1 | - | TGCGCCAGCAGTGTGGCGGACAGAGAGCAGTACTTC | CASSVADREQYF
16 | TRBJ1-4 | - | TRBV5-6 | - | TGTGCCAGCAGCTCCTCCCCAGCAGCAACTAATGAAAAACTGTTTTTT | CASSSSPAATNEKLFF
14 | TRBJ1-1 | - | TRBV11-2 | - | TGTGCCAGCACCCCGACAGTCATGAACACTGAAGCTTTCTTT | CASTPTVMNTEAFF
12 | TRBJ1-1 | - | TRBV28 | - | TGTGCCAGCAGATTAGTGAACACTGAAGCTTTCTTT | CASRLVNTEAFF
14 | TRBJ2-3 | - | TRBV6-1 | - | TGTGCCAGCATCTTTGGACAGAACACAGATACGCAGTATTTT | CASIFGQNTDTQYF
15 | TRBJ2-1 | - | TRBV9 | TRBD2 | TGTGCCAGCAGCGTAGAGGGGACTAGGAGCAATGAGCAGTTCTTC | CASSVEGTRSNEQFF
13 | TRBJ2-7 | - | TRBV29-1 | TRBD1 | TGCAGCGTTAGGGGGCGCGGGTCCTACGAGCAGTACTTC | CSVRGRGSYEQYF
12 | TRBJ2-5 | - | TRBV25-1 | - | TGTGCCAGCAGTGAAACCGTGGGGGACCAGTACTTC | CASSETVGDQYF
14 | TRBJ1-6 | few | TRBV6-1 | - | TGTGCCAGCAGTGAAACGTATTATAATTCACCCCTCCACTTT | CASSETYYNSPLHF
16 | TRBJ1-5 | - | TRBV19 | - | TGTGCCAGTAGTAGCCCCCGGGACTCTAGCAATCAGCCCCAGCATTTT | CASSSPRDSSNQPQHF
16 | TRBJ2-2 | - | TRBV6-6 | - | TGTGCCAGCAGTTATGGGCGGGGTGGATTCGCCGGGGAGCTGTTTTTT | CASSYGRGGFAGELFF
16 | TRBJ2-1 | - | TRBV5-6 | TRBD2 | TGTGCCAGCAGCTTGGTGGGCGGGAGGGGACACAATGAGCAGTTCTTC | CASSLVGGRGHNEQFF
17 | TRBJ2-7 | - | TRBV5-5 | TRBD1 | TGTGCCAGCAGCTTGACCAGTGTAGGGGGCGAGTCCTACGAGCAGTACTTC | CASSLTSVGGESYEQYF
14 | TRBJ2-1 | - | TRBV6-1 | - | TGTACCCTGGGGGGGGACAGACTTTACAATGAGCAGTTCTTC | CTLGGDRLYNEQFF
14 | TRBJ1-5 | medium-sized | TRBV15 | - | TGTGCCACCAGCACAGGACAGTTGAATCAGCCCCAGCATTTT | CATSTGQLNQPQHF
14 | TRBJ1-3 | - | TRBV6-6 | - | TGTGCCAGCAGTTTGGGGAACTCTGGAAACACCATATATTTT | CASSLGNSGNTIYF
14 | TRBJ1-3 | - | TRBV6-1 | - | TGTGCCAGCAGTGAAACCGGCTCTGGAAACACCATATATTTT | CASSETGSGNTIYF
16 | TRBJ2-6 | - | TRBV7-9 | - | TGTGCCAGCAGCTCGGACGGAATCTCTCGGGCCAACGTCCTGACTTTC | CASSSDGISRANVLTF
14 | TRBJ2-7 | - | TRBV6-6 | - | TGTGCCAGCGGGGATGGTGGGGGAAACTACGAGCAGTACTTC | CASGDGGGNYEQYF
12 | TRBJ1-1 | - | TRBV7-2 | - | TGTGCCAGCAGCTTTGGGGGGGCTGAGGCTTTCTTT | CASSFGGAEAFF
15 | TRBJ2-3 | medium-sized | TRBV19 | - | TGTGCCAGTAGTAGACAGCAGTCTAGCACAGATACGCAGTATTTT | CASSRQQSSTDTQYF
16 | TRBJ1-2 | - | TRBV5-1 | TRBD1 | TGCGCCAGCAGCTTGCGGGGGGACAGCCCAAACTATGGCTACACCTTC | CASSLRGDSPNYGYTF